This entry concerns a single T cell receptor beta chain. The antigen it recognizes is unknown. One base away there is no much larger clone; base qualities are not given. The record originates from a study of Ad26.COV2.S vaccination and SARS-CoV-2 variants (dated by TCRdb to about 2021). Some background on the complete study: Donors in the vaccine arm were drawn from COV1001, a multicentre, randomized, double-blind, placebo-controlled phase I-IIa trial testing Ad26.COV2.S in healthy adults. TCRbeta repertoire sequencing was used to assess the specificity and breadth of SARS-CoV-2-reactive T cell receptors after Ad26.COV2.S vaccination. Ad26.COV2.S was administered intramuscularly at a dose of 5x10^10 or 1x10^11 viral particles, either as one shot or as two shots given 56 days apart. Trial participants were randomized into five groups of five: low-dose or high-dose Ad26.COV2.S given once or twice, or placebo on both occasions. A total of around 32 samples were included in the TCR-sequenced set, comprising some 20 Ad26.COV2.S vaccine recipients, 5 placebo recipients and 8 SARS-CoV-2 convalescent individuals. Investigators remained blinded to trial group allocation during experiments and outcome assessment. Results and caveats for the whole study, not just this receptor: Compared with placebo recipients, Ad26.COV2.S recipients showed higher spike-specific TCR breadth (P = 0.0014). It was noted by the authors that total T cell responses may have been underestimated by the TCR breadth and depth analyses. The study was not powered for comparison of responses between vaccine doses or regimens. Vaccine and placebo recipients had similar non-spike TCR breadth, a finding consistent with the vaccine containing only spike. After vaccination, spike-specific CD8+ and CD4+ T cell responses were reported to show substantial breadth.

The treatment or condition label on this specimen signifies: about 20 received Ad26.COV2.S at low or high dose, single or two shots; about five received placebo; per-sample allocation not given. Repertoires of vaccine and placebo recipients were sequenced from samples taken on day 63 after the first injection. Cohort 1b enrolled around 23 adults aged 18-55 years at a single site in Boston, USA, between 29 July and 7 August 2020. Ad26.COV2.S consisted of a replication-incompetent adenovirus type 26 vector by which a prefusion-stabilized SARS-CoV-2 spike protein from the original Wuhan strain was expressed. V lost 5 bases and J lost 5 bases, and the count of bases not matched to a germline gene is 9. CDR1 SNHLY and CDR2 FYNNEI are derived from the germline V gene. The cysteine opens and the phenylalanine closes a CDR3 of 15 amino acids. The retained sequence is limited to the CDR3, 45 bases, with the frame set at the first base.

The immunoSEQ Assay was used to sequence TCRbeta CDR3 regions. After extraction, genomic DNA underwent amplification by bias-controlled multiplex PCR, followed by high-throughput sequencing. The study's own analysis went as follows. Collapsing and filtering of sequences were performed to quantify the absolute abundance of each unique TCRbeta CDR3 region. Usable DNA was measured by amplifying reference genes present in all nucleated cells, and TCRbeta template counts were normalized to that usable DNA to estimate T cell fraction. Repertoire TCRs were annotated as SARS-CoV-2-specific when V gene, CDR3 amino acid sequence and J gene were exactly matched to a known reactive TCR set. The reference SARS-CoV-2 TCR set was obtained from MIRA and was filtered for enrichment in COVID-19-positive ImmuneCODE repertoires, whereby public or cross-reactive TCRs were removed. Using the MIRA antigens, annotated TCRs were further analysed by specific ORF or by position within an ORF. Breadth was defined as annotated unique rearrangements over total unique productive rearrangements; depth was the summed frequency of those rearrangements. Group comparisons of TCR breadth used two-sided Wilcoxon rank-sum tests. In its TCRdb copy, this immuneACCESS table keeps in-frame sequences only and misses some clones. Where compared with another copy, unresolved V genes explain less than half of these, and the others have no known cause. The V and J calls and the clone size are those of that table, but D and trimming were determined from the DNA. The sample includes 300,000 to 500,000 clones, with around 85% observed a single time. The ten biggest clones cover approximately 3.7% of the sample.

The material was peripheral blood, obtained in a trial of Ad26.COV2.S vaccine versus placebo. This TCR was recovered from a person between 18 and 60 years old who received the Ad26.COV2.S COVID-19 vaccine or a placebo. The chain employs TRBV2 and TRBJ1-2, with 9 bases aligning to TRBD1. The nucleotide sequence is given as TGTGCCAGCAGTTATATTACAGGGGGCGCTTATGGCTACACCTTC. Its amino acids are CASSYITGGAYGYTF.